This TCR beta chain was sequenced in a study of T-cell reconstitution after alpha-beta-depleted transplantation in children. Study-wide results and limits: At the one-year point after transplant, T-cell counts and TCRbeta diversity were found to come mostly from T cells that had been newly produced. Surviving recipient T cells and thymic progenitors underlay high day-60 TCRbeta diversity in some patients.

Note on this clonotype: Its antigen is unknown.

This CDR3 has 13 amino acids. Trimming shortened V by 6 bases and J by 5 bases, and 13 bases separated the two germline ends. Germline CDR1 SQVTM, CDR2 ANQGSEA. Unique molecular identifiers were incorporated during preparation of the TCRbeta library. TCRdb used MiXCR to reprocess the PCR reads, holding one entry per CDR3 protein. In the table there are 500,000 to 750,000 distinct CDR3 sequences, over 10% of which are singletons. The source of this sequence is a male patient between 5 and 17 years old who had a stem cell transplant for acute myeloid leukemia, so the T cells may come from the graft donor. Sequencing was performed on PBMCs, mostly from graft donor cells, taken 360 days after TCRalphabeta/CD19-depleted stem cell transplant. This sequence joins TRBV29-1 and TRBJ2-2; perhaps TRBD1 as D (6 bases). The CDR3 region is CSVSMGATGELFF. DNA of the CDR3: TGCAGCGTGTCGATGGGGGCGACCGGGGAGCTGTTTTTT.